The rows below give T cell receptor beta chains drawn from one sample of a study of T-cell memory formation after mild COVID-19. One entry per CDR3 protein results from TCRdb running MiXCR on the 5' RACE reads. Here the sample spans 55,000 to 75,000 distinct CDR3 sequences, 28% being singletons. The sample taken for sequencing was PBMCs or a T cell subset sorted from them (not recorded which). The receptors shown here come from a young man who had mild COVID-19 (a few samples of this study predate the infection). Cell type and time point are not known. The CDR3 runs from the conserved cysteine through the conserved F or W. D genes are given only for firm matches. Only part of the rows carry a size: once, few, many, or a class if the clone is expanded.

>once|TRBJ1-3|NA|TRBV6-5
CASSYQGSRENTIYF
TGTGCCAGCAGTTATCAGGGCAGCCGCGAAAACACCATATATTTT
>few|TRBJ2-7|NA|TRBV7-2
CASSQEKGWVEQYF
TGTGCCAGCAGCCAAGAGAAGGGTTGGGTCGAGCAGTACTTC
>once|TRBJ2-3|NA|TRBV27
CASSKLASTDTQYF
TGTGCCAGCAGTAAACTAGCTAGCACAGATACGCAGTATTTT
>few|TRBJ2-1|NA|TRBV24-1
CATSDPDDGNEQFF
TGTGCCACCAGTGATCCAGATGATGGGAATGAGCAGTTCTTC
>few|TRBJ1-4|NA|TRBV6-5
CASSSLHSTNEKLFF
TGTGCCAGCAGTTCCTTGCATTCAACTAATGAAAAACTGTTTTTT
>NA|TRBJ2-3|NA|TRBV7-9
CASSFRDPSTDTQYF
TGTGCCAGCAGCTTTAGGGACCCAAGCACAGATACGCAGTATTTT
>NA|TRBJ1-2|NA|TRBV7-9
CASSLGAGLYGYTF
TGTGCCAGCAGCTTAGGGGCGGGGTTATATGGCTACACCTTC
>NA|TRBJ1-1|NA|TRBV5-4
CASSRTYGVNTEAFF
TGTGCCAGCAGCCGAACCTACGGGGTGAACACTGAAGCTTTCTTT
>NA|TRBJ2-1|TRBD1|TRBV3-1
CASSQGSGQGNEQFF
TGTGCCAGCAGCCAAGGATCGGGACAGGGCAATGAGCAGTTCTTC
>few|TRBJ2-3|NA|TRBV6-5
CASSYGASDTQYF
TGTGCCAGCAGTTATGGCGCATCAGATACGCAGTATTTT
>NA|TRBJ2-1|NA|TRBV2
CAIPDSAANEQFF
TGTGCCATCCCTGACAGTGCCGCCAATGAGCAGTTCTTC
>few|TRBJ2-3|TRBD2|TRBV7-3
CASSAKTSGADTQYF
TGTGCCAGCAGCGCGAAGACTAGCGGGGCGGATACGCAGTATTTT
>once|TRBJ2-7|NA|TRBV29-1
CSVEETAGTLTYEQYF
TGCAGCGTTGAAGAAACTGCAGGAACACTTACCTACGAGCAGTACTTC
>NA|TRBJ1-2|NA|TRBV5-6
CASEQGPANYGYTF
TGTGCCAGCGAGCAGGGACCTGCTAACTATGGCTACACCTTC
>NA|TRBJ2-5|NA|TRBV20-1
CSARDIGDTLWGETQYF
TGCAGTGCTAGAGATATCGGAGACACCCTGTGGGGAGAGACCCAGTACTTC
>NA|TRBJ1-4|TRBD1|TRBV4-3
CASSRGTGEKLFF
TGCGCCAGCAGCCGAGGGACAGGGGAAAAACTGTTTTTT
>NA|TRBJ2-2|NA|TRBV10-3
CATKATSTGELFF
TGTGCCACCAAGGCAACTAGCACCGGGGAGCTGTTTTTT
>NA|TRBJ2-3|NA|TRBV6-2/TRBV6-3
CASSYSGESTDTHYF
TGTGCCAGCAGTTACTCGGGAGAAAGCACAGATACGCACTATTTT
>NA|TRBJ1-1|TRBD1|TRBV7-6
CASREGQRNTEAFF
TGTGCCAGCAGGGAGGGACAGAGGAACACTGAAGCTTTCTTT
>NA|TRBJ2-4|NA|TRBV2
CASKRDLTGVRNIQYF
TGTGCCAGCAAAAGGGATCTGACGGGGGTCAGAAACATTCAGTACTTC
>NA|TRBJ2-3|TRBD1|TRBV27
CASSGRQGRTDTQYF
TGTGCCAGCAGTGGAAGACAGGGCCGCACAGATACGCAGTATTTT
>NA|TRBJ2-2|NA|TRBV6-2/TRBV6-3
CASRSTGELFF
TGTGCCAGCCGGAGCACCGGGGAGCTGTTTTTT
>NA|TRBJ2-7|TRBD2|TRBV5-1
CASSFGTNDYEQYF
TGCGCCAGCAGCTTTGGGACTAACGACTACGAGCAGTACTTC
>many|TRBJ2-1|NA|TRBV4-1
CASSQGGGEQFF
TGCGCCAGCAGCCAAGGGGGCGGCGAGCAGTTCTTC
>NA|TRBJ2-1|TRBD2|TRBV12-3/TRBV12-4
CASSPGGWIHEQFF
TGTGCCAGCAGTCCGGGAGGGTGGATCCATGAGCAGTTCTTC
>few|TRBJ2-6|NA|TRBV7-9
CASSSHSSGANVLTF
TGTGCCAGCAGCTCGCACAGCTCTGGGGCCAACGTCCTGACTTTC
>few|TRBJ2-7|NA|TRBV6-2/TRBV6-3
CASRTGNEQYF
TGTGCCAGCAGGACAGGAAACGAGCAGTACTTC
>NA|TRBJ2-4|NA|TRBV29-1
CSVATGGRGDIQYF
TGCAGCGTCGCGACAGGAGGAAGAGGGGACATTCAGTACTTC
>few|TRBJ1-6|TRBD1|TRBV20-1
CSARDDREASPLHF
TGCAGTGCTAGAGATGACAGGGAGGCTTCACCCCTCCACTTT
>few|TRBJ2-1|TRBD2|TRBV4-1
CASSQEEFAGGDNEQFF
TGCGCCAGCAGCCAAGAAGAATTCGCGGGGGGCGACAATGAGCAGTTCTTC
>once|TRBJ2-3|NA|TRBV5-1
CASSLVTLVGDTQYF
TGCGCCAGCAGCTTGGTGACGCTGGTCGGAGATACGCAGTATTTT